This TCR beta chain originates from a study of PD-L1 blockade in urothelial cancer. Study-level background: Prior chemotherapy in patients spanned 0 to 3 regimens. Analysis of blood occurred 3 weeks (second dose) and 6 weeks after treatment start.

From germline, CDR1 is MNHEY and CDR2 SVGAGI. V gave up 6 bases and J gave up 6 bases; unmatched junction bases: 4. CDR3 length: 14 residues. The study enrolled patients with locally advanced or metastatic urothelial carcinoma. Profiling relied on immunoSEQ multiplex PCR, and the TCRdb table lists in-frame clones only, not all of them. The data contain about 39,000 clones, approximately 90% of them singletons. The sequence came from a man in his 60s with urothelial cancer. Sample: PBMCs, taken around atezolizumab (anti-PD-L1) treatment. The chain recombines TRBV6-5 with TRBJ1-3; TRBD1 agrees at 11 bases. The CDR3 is CASSGTGGVNTIYF. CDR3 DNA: TGTGCCAGCAGCGGGACAGGGGGTGTAAACACCATATATTTT.